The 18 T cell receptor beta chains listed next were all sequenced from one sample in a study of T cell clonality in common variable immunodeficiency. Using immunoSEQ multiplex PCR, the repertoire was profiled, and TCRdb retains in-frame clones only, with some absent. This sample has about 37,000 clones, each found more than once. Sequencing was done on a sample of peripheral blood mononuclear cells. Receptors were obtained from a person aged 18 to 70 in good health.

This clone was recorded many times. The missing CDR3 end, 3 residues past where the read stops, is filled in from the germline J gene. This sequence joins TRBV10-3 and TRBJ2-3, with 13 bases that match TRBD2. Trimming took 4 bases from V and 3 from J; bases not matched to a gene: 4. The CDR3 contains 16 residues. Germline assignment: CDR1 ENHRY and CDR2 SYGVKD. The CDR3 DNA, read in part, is TGTGCCATCAGTGGTGGACTAGCGGGAGCAACAGATACG. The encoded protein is CAISGGLAGATDT. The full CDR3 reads CAISGGLAGATDTQYF.

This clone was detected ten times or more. The CDR3 DNA, read in part, is TGTGCCAGCACAGATAGCAATCAGCCC. Encoded protein: CASTDSNQP. In full, the CDR3 reads CASTDSNQPQHF. The V and J genes are TRBV28 and TRBJ1-5; D is unresolved. The read stops 3 residues short of the end of the CDR3; the missing end is completed from the germline J gene. Germline V gene lookup returns CDR1 MDHEN and CDR2 SYDVKM. V lost 7 bases and J lost 0, with 4 bases in between. This CDR3 comprises 12 residues.

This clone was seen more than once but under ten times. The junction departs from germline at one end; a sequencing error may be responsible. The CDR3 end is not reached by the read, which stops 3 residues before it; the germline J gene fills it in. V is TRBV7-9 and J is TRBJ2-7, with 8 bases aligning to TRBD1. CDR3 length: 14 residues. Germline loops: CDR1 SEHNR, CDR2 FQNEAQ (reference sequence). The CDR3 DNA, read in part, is TGTTCCAGCAGCCGACCGGGACAGGCCTACGAG. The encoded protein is CSSSRPGQAYE. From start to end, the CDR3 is CSSSRPGQAYEQYF.

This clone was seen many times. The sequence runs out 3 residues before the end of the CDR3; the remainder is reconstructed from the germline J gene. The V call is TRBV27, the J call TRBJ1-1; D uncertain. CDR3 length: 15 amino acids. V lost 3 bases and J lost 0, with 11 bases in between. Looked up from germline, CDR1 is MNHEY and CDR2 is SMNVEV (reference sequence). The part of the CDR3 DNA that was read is TGTGCCAGCAGTTTGGCGGAGCGTATGAACACTGAA. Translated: CASSLAERMNTE. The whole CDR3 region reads CASSLAERMNTEAFF.

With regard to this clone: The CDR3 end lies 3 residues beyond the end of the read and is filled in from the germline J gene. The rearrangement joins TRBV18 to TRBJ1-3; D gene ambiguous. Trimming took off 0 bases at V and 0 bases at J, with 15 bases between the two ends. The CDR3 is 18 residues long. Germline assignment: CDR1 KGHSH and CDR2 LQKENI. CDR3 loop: CASSPPVRAPVSGNTIYF. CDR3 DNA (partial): TGTGCCAGCTCACCACCAGTTAGGGCCCCCGTCTCTGGAAACACC.

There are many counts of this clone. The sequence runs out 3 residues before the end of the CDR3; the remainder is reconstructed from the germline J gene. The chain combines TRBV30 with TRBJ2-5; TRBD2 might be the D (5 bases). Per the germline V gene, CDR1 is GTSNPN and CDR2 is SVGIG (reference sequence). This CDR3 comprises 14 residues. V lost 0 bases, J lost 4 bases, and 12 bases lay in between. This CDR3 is CAWSVGGEGETQYF. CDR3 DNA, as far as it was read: TGTGCCTGGAGTGTCGGTGGAGAGGGAGAGACC.

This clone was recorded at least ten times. The chain's CDR3 is CASSYGQGIHQPQHF. Incomplete CDR3 DNA: TGTGCCAGCAGTTACGGGCAGGGCATCCACCAGCCC. This sequence joins TRBV6-2 or TRBV6-3 and TRBJ1-5, with D possibly TRBD1 on 5 matching bases. The observed sequence ends 3 residues before the CDR3 terminus, with the missing tail filled in from the germline J gene. The CDR3 is made up of 15 amino acids. The germline V gene encodes CDR1 MNHEY and CDR2 SVGEGT. The V and J ends lost 2 bases and 7 bases respectively, with 15 bases between them.

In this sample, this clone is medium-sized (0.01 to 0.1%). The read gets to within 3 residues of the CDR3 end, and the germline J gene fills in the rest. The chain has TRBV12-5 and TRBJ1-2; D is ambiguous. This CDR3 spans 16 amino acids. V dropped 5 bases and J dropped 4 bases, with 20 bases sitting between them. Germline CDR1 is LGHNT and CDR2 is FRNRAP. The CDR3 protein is CASGTTRTWASYGYTF. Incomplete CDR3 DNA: TGTGCTAGTGGTACTACCCGGACTTGGGCTAGCTATGGC.

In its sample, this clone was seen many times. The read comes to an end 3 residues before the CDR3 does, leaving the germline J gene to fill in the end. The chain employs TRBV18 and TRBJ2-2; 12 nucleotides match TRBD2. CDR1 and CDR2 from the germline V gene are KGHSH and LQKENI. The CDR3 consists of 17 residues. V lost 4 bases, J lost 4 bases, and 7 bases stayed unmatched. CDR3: CASSRLAGDWSTGELFF. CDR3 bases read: TGTGCCAGCTCACGACTAGCGGGAGACTGGAGCACCGGGGAG.

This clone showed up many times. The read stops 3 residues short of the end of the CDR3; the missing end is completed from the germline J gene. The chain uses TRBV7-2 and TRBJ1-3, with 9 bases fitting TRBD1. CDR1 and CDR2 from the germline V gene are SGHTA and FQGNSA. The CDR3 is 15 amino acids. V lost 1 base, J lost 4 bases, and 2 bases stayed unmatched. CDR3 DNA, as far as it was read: TGTGCCAGCAGCTTAGGCGGGACAGGGGGAAACACC. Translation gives CASSLGGTGGNT. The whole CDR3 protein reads CASSLGGTGGNTIYF.

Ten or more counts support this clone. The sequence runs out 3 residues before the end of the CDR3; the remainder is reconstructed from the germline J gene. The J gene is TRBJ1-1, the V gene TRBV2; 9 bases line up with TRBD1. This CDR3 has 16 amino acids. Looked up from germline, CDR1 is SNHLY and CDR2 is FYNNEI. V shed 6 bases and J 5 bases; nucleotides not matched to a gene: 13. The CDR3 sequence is CASRAYRDRVETEAFF. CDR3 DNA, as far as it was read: TGTGCCAGCAGGGCGTACCGGGACAGGGTTGAAACTGAA. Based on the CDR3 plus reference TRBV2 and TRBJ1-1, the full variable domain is EPEVTQTPSHQVTQMGQEVILRCVPISNHLYFYWYRQILGQKVEFLVSFYNNEISEKSEIFDDQFSVERPDGSNFTLKIRSTKLEDSAMYFCASRAYRDRVETEAFFGQGTRLTVV.

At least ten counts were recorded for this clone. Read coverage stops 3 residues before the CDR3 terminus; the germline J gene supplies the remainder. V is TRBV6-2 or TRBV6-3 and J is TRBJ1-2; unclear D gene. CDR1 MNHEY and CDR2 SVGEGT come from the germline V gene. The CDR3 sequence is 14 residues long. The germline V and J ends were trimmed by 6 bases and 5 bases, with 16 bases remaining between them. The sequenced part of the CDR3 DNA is TGTGCCAGCAGCCCGAGGGTATCTATTTATGGC. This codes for CASSPRVSIYG. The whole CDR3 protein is CASSPRVSIYGYTF.

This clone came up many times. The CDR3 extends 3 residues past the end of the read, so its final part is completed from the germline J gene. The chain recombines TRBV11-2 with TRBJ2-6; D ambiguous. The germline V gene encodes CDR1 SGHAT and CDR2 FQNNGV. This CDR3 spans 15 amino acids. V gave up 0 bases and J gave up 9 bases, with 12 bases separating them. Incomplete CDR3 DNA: TGTGCCAGCAGCTTAGATGGTGGCCGCCACAACGTC. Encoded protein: CASSLDGGRHNV. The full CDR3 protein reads CASSLDGGRHNVLTF.

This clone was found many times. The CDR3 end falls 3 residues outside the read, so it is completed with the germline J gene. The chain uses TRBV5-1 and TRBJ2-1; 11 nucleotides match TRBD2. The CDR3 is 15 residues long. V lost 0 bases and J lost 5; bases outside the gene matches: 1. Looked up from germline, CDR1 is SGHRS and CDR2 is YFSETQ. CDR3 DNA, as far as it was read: TGCGCCAGCAGCTTGGGACTAGCGGGGAACAATGAG. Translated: CASSLGLAGNNE. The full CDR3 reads CASSLGLAGNNEQFF.

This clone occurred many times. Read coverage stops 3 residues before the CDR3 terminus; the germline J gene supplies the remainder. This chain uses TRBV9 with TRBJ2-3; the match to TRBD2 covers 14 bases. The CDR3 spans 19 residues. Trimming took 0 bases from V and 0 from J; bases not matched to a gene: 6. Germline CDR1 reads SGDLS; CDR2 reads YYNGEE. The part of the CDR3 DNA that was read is TGTGCCAGCAGCGTAGCTTGGGGACTAGCGGGAGCAAGCACAGATACG. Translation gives CASSVAWGLAGASTDT. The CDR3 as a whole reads CASSVAWGLAGASTDTQYF.

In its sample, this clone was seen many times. CDR3 DNA, as far as it was read: TGTGCCAGCAGCATTAACTACGAG. Its translation is CASSINYE. From start to end, the CDR3 is CASSINYEQYF. The rearrangement uses TRBV5-5 and TRBJ2-7; D not resolved. The read ends 3 residues before the CDR3 terminus; that terminus is restored from the germline J gene. The V end was cut by 4 bases, the J end by 3 bases, with 5 bases between. The CDR3 is 11 amino acids. The germline gives CDR1 SGHKS, CDR2 YYEKEE (reference sequence).

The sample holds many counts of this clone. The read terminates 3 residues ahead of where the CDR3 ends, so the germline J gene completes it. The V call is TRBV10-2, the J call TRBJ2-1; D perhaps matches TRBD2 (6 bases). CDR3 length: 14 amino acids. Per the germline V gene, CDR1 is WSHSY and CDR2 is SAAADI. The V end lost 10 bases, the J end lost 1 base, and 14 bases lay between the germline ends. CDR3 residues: CAIGTGTSYNEQFF. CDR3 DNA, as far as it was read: TGCGCCATCGGGACCGGGACTTCCTACAATGAG.

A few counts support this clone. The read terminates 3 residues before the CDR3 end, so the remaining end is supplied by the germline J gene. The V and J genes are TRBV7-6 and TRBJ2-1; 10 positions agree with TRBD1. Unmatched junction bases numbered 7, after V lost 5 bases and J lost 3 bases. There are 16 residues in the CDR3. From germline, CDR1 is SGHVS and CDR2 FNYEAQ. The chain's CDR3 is CASSTSRDRGYNEQFF. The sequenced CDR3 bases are TGTGCCAGCAGCACAAGTCGGGACAGGGGCTACAATGAG.